These 17 T cell receptor beta chains came from one sample sequenced in a study of T cells after yellow fever vaccination. In TCRdb, the 5' RACE reads were re-called with MiXCR into one record per CDR3 protein. The sample lists under 300,000 distinct CDR3 sequences, about 7% seen once, with 0.85% in the top ten. Sample: CD4+ T cells sorted from PBMCs, taken 15 days after the yellow fever booster vaccination. The receptors stem from a man aged 30 to 39 who received the YFV17D yellow fever vaccine.

The chain has TRBV28 and TRBJ2-7; D ambiguous. In germline, CDR1 is MDHEN, CDR2 SYDVKM. The CDR3 covers 12 residues. With 0 bases removed from V and 6 bases from J, the gap between germline ends came to 6 bases. As DNA, the CDR3 is TGTGCCAGCAGTTTATGGGATGGCGAGCAGTACTTC. As protein: CASSLWDGEQYF.

The V and J genes are TRBV23-1 and TRBJ2-7; D is possibly TRBD2 (6 bases). TRBV23-1 is designated an ORF whose function remains uncertain. This CDR3 is 14 amino acids long. Trimming stripped 6 bases from V and 1 base from J, with 13 bases between. CDR3 coding DNA: TGCGCCAGCAGAGGCAGGAGGGTATCCTACGAGCAGTACTTC. Translation: CASRGRRVSYEQYF.

Many counts were recorded for this clonotype. The V call is TRBV3-1, the J call TRBJ2-7, with no clear D. The CDR3 has 12 residues. Per the germline V gene, CDR1 is LGHDT and CDR2 is YNNKEL (reference sequence). Trimming removed 3 bases at V and 0 bases at J, with 3 bases between. The CDR3 DNA sequence: TGTGCCAGCAGCCAGGCCTCCTACGAGCAGTACTTC. The encoded protein is CASSQASYEQYF.

Many counts were recorded for this clonotype. This chain links TRBV20-1 with TRBJ2-2; D is ambiguous. The CDR3 is 14 amino acids. The germline V gene has CDR1 DFQATT and CDR2 SNEGSKA (reference sequence). The ends were cut back, 6 bases at V and 6 bases at J, with 17 bases in the middle. CDR3 sequence reads: CSAQNQDLAGELFF. CDR3 sequence (DNA): TGCAGTGCCCAGAACCAGGATCTGGCCGGGGAGCTGTTTTTT.

This clonotype was observed a handful of times. The V gene is TRBV12-3 or TRBV12-4, the J gene TRBJ1-3; the D is unclear. V dropped 3 bases and J dropped 3 bases, with 12 bases sitting between them. CDR3 length: 15 amino acids. The CDR3 DNA reads as TGTGCCAGCAGTTTTCCCGAGGGCATTGGAAACACCATATATTTT. Residues: CASSFPEGIGNTIYF.

This clonotype was recorded a few times. The V call is TRBV12-3 or TRBV12-4, the J call TRBJ1-6; D gene ambiguous. The V gene lost 4 bases and the J gene lost 9 bases, with 7 bases spanning the gap. The CDR3 covers 12 residues. Written as DNA, the CDR3 is TGTGCCAGCAGTTCTGTGCCTTCACCCCTCCACTTT. Translated: CASSSVPSPLHF.

This clonotype was observed a handful of times. This sequence joins TRBV16 and TRBJ1-2; TRBD1 might be the D (5 bases). V was trimmed by 0 bases and J by 7 bases, leaving 12 bases between them. The CDR3 spans 14 residues. The germline CDR1 and CDR2 sequences are KGHSY and FQNENV. For the CDR3, the DNA is TGTGCCAGCAGCCAATCGAGGGGAGCGGGTGGCTACACCTTC. It translates to CASSQSRGAGGYTF.

This clonotype was seen many times. The genes are TRBV11-2 and TRBJ2-2, with D perhaps matching TRBD2 (5 bases). The germline V gene has CDR1 SGHAT and CDR2 FQNNGV. The CDR3 contains 14 residues. V lost 8 bases and J 0 bases, leaving 10 bases between the germline ends. The CDR3 bases are TGTGCCAGCTCTTCTAGCACGAACACCGGGGAGCTGTTTTTT. This sequence encodes CASSSSTNTGELFF. The variable domain in full, with the rest retrieved from reference TRBV11-2 and TRBJ2-2, is EAGVAQSPRYKIIEKRQSVAFWCNPISGHATLYWYQQILGQGPKLLIQFQNNGVVDDSQLPKDRFSAERLKGVDSTLKIQPAKLEDSAVYLCASSSSTNTGELFFGEGSRLTVL.

The table lists this clonotype with a few counts. The V and J genes are TRBV20-1 and TRBJ2-1, with D possibly being TRBD1 (6 bases). V lost 4 bases and J 10 bases, leaving 20 bases between the germline ends. Germline CDR1 is DFQATT and CDR2 is SNEGSKA (reference sequence). The CDR3 consists of 14 residues. The CDR3 loop reads CSANKGTGQTEQFF. CDR3 nucleotides: TGCAGTGCTAATAAAGGGACGGGACAAACGGAGCAGTTCTTC.

This clonotype was counted at least ten times. V usage is TRBV3-1 and J usage is TRBJ1-5; D not certain. The CDR3 runs 14 residues. CDR1 is LGHDT, CDR2 YNNKEL, per germline (reference sequence). The ends were cut back, 3 bases at V and 4 bases at J, with 10 bases in the middle. In DNA form, the CDR3 reads TGTGCCAGCAGCCAGATATTAGGGAATCAGCCCCAGCATTTT. Translation: CASSQILGNQPQHF. The full variable domain, in which reference TRBV3-1 and TRBJ1-5 provide the parts outside the CDR3, is DTAVSQTPKYLVTQMGNDKSIKCEQNLGHDTMYWYKQDSKKFLKIMFSYNNKELIINETVPNRFSPKSPDKAHLNLHINSLELGDSAVYFCASSQILGNQPQHFGDGTRLSIL.

The sample holds a few counts of this clonotype. The CDR3 reads CASSLVAGAPGGFEAFF. In nucleotides, the CDR3 is TGTGCCAGCAGTTTAGTGGCAGGGGCGCCGGGAGGTTTTGAAGCTTTCTTT. V gene TRBV12-3 or TRBV12-4 combines with J gene TRBJ1-1; tentatively, D is TRBD1 (6 bases). CDR3 size: 17 residues. The V end lost 1 base, the J end lost 7 bases, and 22 bases lay between the germline ends.

This clonotype was picked up many times. This sequence joins TRBV6-2 or TRBV6-3 and TRBJ2-3; possible D gene TRBD1, 6 bases. Germline V gene data show CDR1 as MNHEY and CDR2 as SVGEGT. This CDR3 spans 14 amino acids. V lost 6 bases and J lost 1, with 11 bases in between. The CDR3, as DNA: TGTGCCAGCAGCCCCCGACAGGGCACAGATACGCAGTATTTT. Amino acid sequence: CASSPRQGTDTQYF.

At least ten counts were recorded for this clonotype. The chain joins TRBV29-1 to TRBJ2-2; D call uncertain. CDR1 SQVTM and CDR2 ANQGSEA come from the germline V gene. The CDR3 sequence is 11 residues long. Trimming removed 7 bases at V and 3 bases at J, with 6 bases between. The CDR3 nucleotides are TGCAGCGCCGGACACACCGGGGAGCTGTTTTTT. Protein product: CSAGHTGELFF.

This clonotype was found many times. The chain is built from TRBV7-2 and TRBJ2-3, with a weak D call TRBD1 (6 bases). There are 15 residues in the CDR3. Germline CDR1 SGHTA, CDR2 FQGNSA. Trimming cost V 3 bases and J 2 bases, with 12 bases left between them. CDR3 sequence reads: CASSFLGQPTDTQYF. The DNA for the CDR3 is TGTGCCAGCAGCTTCCTTGGACAGCCCACAGATACGCAGTATTTT. The entire variable domain, with the rest obtained from reference TRBV7-2 and TRBJ2-3, is as follows: GAGVSQSPSNKVTEKGKDVELRCDPISGHTALYWYRQSLGQGLEFLIYFQGNSAPDKSGLPSDRFSAERTGGSVSTLTIQRTQQEDSAVYLCASSFLGQPTDTQYFGPGTRLTVL.

This clonotype was counted only a few times. The chain couples TRBV20-1 to TRBJ2-4; 13 nucleotides match TRBD2. The germline CDR1 and CDR2 sequences are DFQATT and SNEGSKA (reference sequence). Trimming removed 5 bases from V and 2 bases from J; junction bases left unmatched: 6. This CDR3 spans 16 amino acids. The CDR3 here is CSAARTSGSSKNIQYF. In nucleotides, the CDR3 is TGCAGTGCTGCCCGGACTAGCGGGAGCTCCAAAAACATTCAGTACTTC.

V usage is TRBV28 and J usage is TRBJ2-5, with a possible D match to TRBD1 (6 bases). CDR1 MDHEN and CDR2 SYDVKM come from the germline V gene. Trimming took 7 bases from V and 5 from J, leaving 14 bases between them. The CDR3 has 13 residues. The CDR3 DNA follows: TGTGCCAGCAAGGGGGTTAATGTGGAGACCCAGTACTTC. This codes for CASKGVNVETQYF.

This clonotype was observed a handful of times. The DNA for the CDR3 is TGCAGCGGATCGGACGGATCCTACGAGCAGTACTTC. Translation gives CSGSDGSYEQYF. The V call is TRBV29-1, the J call TRBJ2-7; no clear D. The CDR3 spans 12 residues. The V end lost 7 bases, the J end lost 1 base, and 11 bases lay between the germline ends. The germline CDR1 and CDR2 sequences are SQVTM and ANQGSEA.